These T cell receptor beta chains were read from a single sample in a study of HIV-infected patients and healthy controls. Each CDR3 protein gets one entry after TCRdb re-called the 5' RACE reads with MiXCR. The table includes under 20,000 distinct CDR3 sequences, more than 8% detected once. Sequencing input: blood. The receptors derive from an adult in good health. CDR3s include the opening cysteine and the closing phenylalanine or tryptophan. The size entry is marked missing in some rows and otherwise reads once, few, many or a size class.

TRBJ1-4 | medium-sized | 17 | TRBV7-9 | CASSPLTVTTTNEKLFF
TRBJ2-2 | many | 12 | TRBV6-5 | CASSRYAGELFF
TRBJ2-3 | many | 15 | TRBV6-6 | CASSYSRDRADTQYF
TRBJ1-2 | many | 14 | TRBV6-5 | CASSSSRQNYGYTF
TRBJ2-5 | medium-sized | 17 | TRBV5-1 | CASSPGERRGTQETQYF
TRBJ2-5 | many | 17 | TRBV12-3/TRBV12-4 | CASSLLPGTSFRETQYF
TRBJ2-3 | NA | 12 | TRBV18 | CASSPNTDTQYF
TRBJ2-5 | many | 17 | TRBV28 | CASSFASWIVLKETQYF
TRBJ2-6 | many | 15 | TRBV6-2/TRBV6-3 | CASSYVRSGANVLTF
TRBJ1-1 | many | 13 | TRBV12-3/TRBV12-4 | CASSGDSHTEAFF
TRBJ1-5 | many | 14 | TRBV7-9 | CASSLARGNQPQHF
TRBJ2-3 | medium-sized | 11 | TRBV20-1 | CSAWHSDTQYF
TRBJ2-3 | many | 17 | TRBV12-3/TRBV12-4 | CASSPQALAGVTDTQYF
TRBJ2-1 | NA | 13 | TRBV24-1 | CAAPGQYYNEQFF
TRBJ2-5 | many | 13 | TRBV12-3/TRBV12-4 | CASSFIAQETQYF
TRBJ1-1 | few | 14 | TRBV20-1 | CSARGRAGNTEAFF
TRBJ1-5 | NA | 15 | TRBV4-1 | CASSQVGQSNQPQHF
TRBJ1-5 | many | 15 | TRBV28 | CASRGGTFGNQPQHF
TRBJ1-1 | many | 15 | TRBV6-2/TRBV6-3 | CASSYTGAPNTEAFF
TRBJ1-5 | medium-sized | 13 | TRBV4-2 | CASSQDSQSSQHF
TRBJ1-5 | NA | 15 | TRBV6-5 | CASSYSWYSNQPQHF
TRBJ1-1 | many | 15 | TRBV7-9 | CASSPPQGSTTEAFF
TRBJ2-1 | medium-sized | 11 | TRBV7-6 | CASSRFNEQFF
TRBJ2-2 | many | 13 | TRBV12-3/TRBV12-4 | CASKGGDTGELFF
TRBJ1-2 | NA | 12 | TRBV5-6 | CARTGSNYGYTF
TRBJ1-2 | many | 15 | TRBV5-8 | CASSLVVPVVYGYTF
TRBJ2-5 | many | 15 | TRBV7-7 | CASSLGAGIYETQYF
TRBJ2-7 | NA | 14 | TRBV7-9 | CASSSPGITYEQYF
TRBJ1-3 | many | 13 | TRBV12-3/TRBV12-4 | CASSQAGGNTIYF
TRBJ1-5 | few | 14 | TRBV6-2/TRBV6-3 | CASSYSKGFSPQHF
TRBJ2-7 | NA | 16 | TRBV11-2 | CASSPHGTSGRSEQYF
TRBJ1-1 | many | 13 | TRBV5-4 | CASSLAWSREAFF
TRBJ2-5 | medium-sized | 16 | TRBV4-3 | CASSQAAASGSETQYF
TRBJ2-5 | many | 14 | TRBV5-1 | CASSEAGGQETQYF
TRBJ2-2 | medium-sized | 16 | TRBV20-1 | CSARDLSSGDTGELFF
TRBJ1-2 | many | 14 | TRBV18 | CASSERTGNYGYTF
TRBJ1-4 | few | 13 | TRBV5-4 | CASSMGGTEKLFF
TRBJ2-3 | many | 20 | TRBV5-1 | CASSLGDRSAEGSSTDTQYF
TRBJ1-1 | many | 14 | TRBV18 | CASSPDRLNTEAFF
TRBJ2-1 | many | 17 | TRBV12-3/TRBV12-4 | CASSPLVSSGGHNEQFF
TRBJ2-7 | medium-sized | 14 | TRBV7-6 | CASSPRQAAYEQYF
TRBJ2-1 | medium-sized | 15 | TRBV5-1 | CASSLVSGTYNEQFF
TRBJ2-5 | many | 14 | TRBV12-3/TRBV12-4 | CASSPTGTQETQYF
TRBJ1-1 | many | 13 | TRBV6-2/TRBV6-3 | CASSYSWTTEAFF
TRBJ2-3 | NA | 15 | TRBV12-3/TRBV12-4 | CASSFESYSTDTQYF
TRBJ2-7 | medium-sized | 14 | TRBV6-5 | CASSFGTGAGEQYF
TRBJ1-5 | medium-sized | 15 | TRBV28 | CASSFWESVAQPQHF
TRBJ2-1 | many | 13 | TRBV28 | CASSSDTYNEQFF
TRBJ1-5 | few | 14 | TRBV6-6 | CASTLLTENQPQHF
TRBJ1-1 | few | 16 | TRBV30 | CAWSPLGGTLNTEAFF
TRBJ1-4 | many | 13 | TRBV7-6 | CASSPGPGEKLFF
TRBJ2-5 | many | 14 | TRBV27 | CASKRAGVGETQYF
TRBJ2-3 | many | 18 | TRBV27 | CASSSRASGRASTDTQYF
TRBJ1-1 | many | 15 | TRBV4-1 | CASSPLGGGGTEAFF
TRBJ2-5 | many | 18 | TRBV19 | CASSIGLKGGPTKETQYF
TRBJ1-2 | few | 14 | TRBV5-4 | CASSLEQRDYGYTF
TRBJ2-6 | NA | 16 | TRBV3-1 | CASRKDRFSGANVLTF
TRBJ2-3 | NA | 15 | TRBV29-1 | CSVVLAGASTDTQYF
TRBJ1-1 | medium-sized | 16 | TRBV29-1 | CSGEGEGGVRHTEAFF
TRBJ1-5 | medium-sized | 15 | TRBV12-3/TRBV12-4 | CASSLFMESNQPQHF